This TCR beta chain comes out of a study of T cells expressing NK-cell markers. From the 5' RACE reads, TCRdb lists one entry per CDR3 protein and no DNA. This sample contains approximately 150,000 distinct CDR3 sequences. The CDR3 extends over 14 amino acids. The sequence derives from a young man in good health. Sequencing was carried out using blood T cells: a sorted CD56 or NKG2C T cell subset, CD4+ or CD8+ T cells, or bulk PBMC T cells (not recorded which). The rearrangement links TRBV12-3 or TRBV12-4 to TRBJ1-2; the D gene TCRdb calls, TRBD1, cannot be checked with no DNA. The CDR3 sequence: CASSLDRVGYGYTF.